This TCR beta chain emerged from a study of siplizumab effects on memory and regulatory T cells. TCR templates numbering 80,000 to 100,000 were assayed per sample. Only in-frame clones appear in the TCRdb table, and some are missing; sequencing was by immunoSEQ multiplex PCR. The sample has 55,000 to 70,000 clones, over 90% seen once. The CDR3 has 12 amino acids. CDR1 and CDR2 (germline): PRHDT, FYEKMQ (reference sequence). Between the trimmed V and J ends, which lost 4 bases and 8 bases, there was a span of 9 bases. The TCR originated in a human donor in good health. The chain joins TRBV13 to TRBJ2-1; TRBD2 might be the D (6 bases). Sequencing was performed on CD8+ T cells sorted from blood. CDR3: CASSSPGDEQFF. The DNA for the CDR3 is TGTGCCAGCAGCTCGCCGGGGGATGAGCAGTTCTTC. The full variable domain, completed using reference TRBV13 and TRBJ2-1, is AAGVIQSPRHLIKEKRETATLKCYPIPRHDTVYWYQQGPGQDPQFLISFYEKMQSDKGSIPDRFSAQQFSDYHSELNMSSLELGDSALYFCASSSPGDEQFFGPGTRLTVL.